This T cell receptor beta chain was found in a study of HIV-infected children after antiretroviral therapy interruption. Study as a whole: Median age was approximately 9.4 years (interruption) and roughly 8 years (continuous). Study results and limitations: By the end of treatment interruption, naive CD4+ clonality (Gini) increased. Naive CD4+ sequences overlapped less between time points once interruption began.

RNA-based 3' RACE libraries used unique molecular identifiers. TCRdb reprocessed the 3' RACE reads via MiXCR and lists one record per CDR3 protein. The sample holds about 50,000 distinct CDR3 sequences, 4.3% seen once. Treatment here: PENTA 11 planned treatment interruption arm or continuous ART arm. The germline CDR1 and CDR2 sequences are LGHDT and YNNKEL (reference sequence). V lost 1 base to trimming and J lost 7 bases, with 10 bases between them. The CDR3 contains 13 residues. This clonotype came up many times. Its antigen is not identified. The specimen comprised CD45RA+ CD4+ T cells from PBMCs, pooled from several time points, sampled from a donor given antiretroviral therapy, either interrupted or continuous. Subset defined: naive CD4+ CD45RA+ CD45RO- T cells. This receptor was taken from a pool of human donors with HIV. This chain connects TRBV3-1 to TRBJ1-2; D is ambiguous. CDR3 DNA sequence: TGTGCCAGCAGCCAAGTCGTGGGAGGTGGCTACACCTTC. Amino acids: CASSQVVGGGYTF. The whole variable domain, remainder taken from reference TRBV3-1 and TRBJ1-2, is DTAVSQTPKYLVTQMGNDKSIKCEQNLGHDTMYWYKQDSKKFLKIMFSYNNKELIINETVPNRFSPKSPDKAHLNLHINSLELGDSAVYFCASSQVVGGGYTFGSGTRLTVV.